The 8 T cell receptor beta chains presented below share a single source sample, sequenced in a study of T cells in women clearing cervical HPV infection. Libraries were prepared by immunoSEQ multiplex PCR; TCRdb keeps only in-frame clonotypes and omits some of them. The ten top clones account for around 3.5%, within a sample of some 26,000 clones. Sequenced input: blood buffy coat. These TCRs come from a woman between 18 and 70 years old with a cervical HPV16 infection that either progressed to CIN3+ or cleared (not recorded which).

A remark on this clone: Read coverage stops 3 residues before the CDR3 terminus; the germline J gene supplies the remainder. The J gene is TRBJ1-3, the V gene TRBV7-2, with D possibly TRBD1 on 5 matching bases. CDR3 length: 15 residues. Per germline, CDR1 SGHTA and CDR2 FQGNSA. The V gene lost 5 bases and the J gene lost 4 bases, with 15 bases spanning the gap. The CDR3 here is CASSPVTGDGNTIYF. CDR3 bases read: TGTGCCAGCAGCCCCGTTACGGGGGACGGAAACACC.

About this clone itself: The read comes to an end 3 residues before the CDR3 does, leaving the germline J gene to fill in the end. This chain joins TRBV6-1 and TRBJ1-2, with 7 positions matching TRBD1. V was clipped by 3 bases and J by 4 bases; unmatched bases: 5. Germline loops: CDR1 MNHNS, CDR2 SASEGT. This CDR3 comprises 14 residues. CDR3 sequence reads: CASSEAGTVYGYTF. The sequenced part of the CDR3 DNA is TGTGCCAGCAGTGAGGCCGGGACAGTCTATGGC.

On this clone itself: The read is 3 residues too short to cover the CDR3 end, so that end is filled in from the germline J gene. The V gene is TRBV7-3, the J gene TRBJ2-1; D is unclear. This CDR3 contains 14 residues. V was shortened by 5 bases and J by 7 bases, with 15 bases between the two germline ends. Germline CDR1 reads SGHTA; CDR2 reads FQGTGA. The CDR3 DNA, read in part, is TGTGCCAGCAGCCGCGTAGCCACCTTGAATGAG. It translates to CASSRVATLNE. The entire CDR3 reads CASSRVATLNEQFF.

Comments on this clone: Sequencing ends 3 residues short of the CDR3 end; the germline J gene provides the rest. The chain links TRBV19 to TRBJ1-2, with a weak D call TRBD1 (5 bases). Germline CDR1 reads LNHDA; CDR2 reads SQIVND (reference sequence). The CDR3 loop spans 14 amino acids. This chain's CDR3 is CASSIRLAGLTYTF. CDR3 DNA (partial): TGTGCCAGTAGTATACGGCTAGCGGGGCTAACC.

With regard to this clone: The CDR3 goes on 3 residues after the read ends, and that part is filled in from the germline J gene. V usage is TRBV19 and J usage is TRBJ2-1, with TRBD2 matching over 10 bases. The trim removed 4 bases at V and 0 bases at J, leaving 3 bases unmatched. The germline V gene has CDR1 LNHDA and CDR2 SQIVND (reference sequence). CDR3 length equals 16 residues. The CDR3 sequence is CASSKERGGSYNEQFF. The sequenced part of the CDR3 DNA is TGTGCCAGTAGTAAAGAGCGGGGGGGCTCCTACAATGAG. Filled out from reference TRBV19 and TRBJ2-1, the complete variable domain reads DGGITQSPKYLFRKEGQNVTLSCEQNLNHDAMYWYRQDPGQGLRLIYYSQIVNDFQKGDIAEGYSVSREKKESFPLTVTSAQKNPTAFYLCASSKERGGSYNEQFFGPGTRLTVL.

To note about this clone: Read data end 3 residues before the CDR3 end; the end is taken from the germline J gene. The chain is built from TRBV20-1 and TRBJ1-1; 7 nucleotides agree with TRBD1. Per the germline V gene, CDR1 is DFQATT and CDR2 is SNEGSKA (reference sequence). With V trimmed by 5 bases and J by 2 bases, 8 bases remained unmatched. This CDR3 is built from 14 residues. The CDR3 bases that were read are TGCAGTGCTCACAGGACAGGACACAACACTGAA. Its protein product is CSAHRTGHNTE. The whole CDR3 sequence reads CSAHRTGHNTEAFF.

On this clone itself: The read terminates 3 residues before the CDR3 end, so the remaining end is supplied by the germline J gene. This sequence joins TRBV7-6 and TRBJ1-4; 8 bases line up with TRBD1. Germline V gives CDR1 SGHVS, CDR2 FNYEAQ. This CDR3 is 15 amino acids long. Trimming at V came to 5 bases and at J to 7 bases, leaving 9 bases not matched to a gene. The CDR3 DNA, read in part, is TGTGCCAGCAGCCTGCCAGGGGGCGTGGGTGAAAAA. It encodes CASSLPGGVGEK. In full, the CDR3 reads CASSLPGGVGEKLFF.

Comments on this clone: The sequenced fragment ends 3 residues before the CDR3 boundary, so the rest is inferred from the germline J gene. The chain recombines TRBV19 with TRBJ2-1; D is perhaps TRBD1 (5 bases). Trimming stripped 3 bases from V and 9 bases from J, with 18 bases between. CDR1 and CDR2 (germline): LNHDA, SQIVND (reference sequence). The CDR3 runs 15 residues. This CDR3 reads CASSMSGALNGEQFF. The sequenced part of the CDR3 DNA is TGTGCCAGTAGTATGTCTGGGGCCCTAAACGGTGAG.